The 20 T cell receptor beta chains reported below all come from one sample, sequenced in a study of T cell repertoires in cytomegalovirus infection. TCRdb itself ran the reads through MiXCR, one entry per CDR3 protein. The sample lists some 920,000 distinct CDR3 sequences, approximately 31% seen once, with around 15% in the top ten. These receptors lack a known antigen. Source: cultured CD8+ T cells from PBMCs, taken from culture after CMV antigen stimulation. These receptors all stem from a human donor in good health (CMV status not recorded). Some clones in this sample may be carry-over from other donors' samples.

CDR3 sequence reads: CASSSGQTGANVLTF. The DNA of the CDR3 is TGTGCCAGCAGCTCCGGACAGACTGGGGCCAACGTCCTGACTTTC. The V and J genes are TRBV5-4 and TRBJ2-6; D may be TRBD1 (6 bases). Germline V gene data show CDR1 as SGHNT and CDR2 as YYREEE (reference sequence). Trimming took 3 bases from V and 2 from J, leaving 9 bases between them. This CDR3 has 15 residues.

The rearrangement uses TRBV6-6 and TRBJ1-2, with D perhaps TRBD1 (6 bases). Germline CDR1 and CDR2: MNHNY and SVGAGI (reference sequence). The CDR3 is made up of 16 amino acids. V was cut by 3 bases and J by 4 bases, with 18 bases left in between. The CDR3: CASSYPTGEATYGYTF. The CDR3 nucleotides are TGTGCCAGCAGTTATCCGACAGGCGAAGCCACCTATGGCTACACCTTC.

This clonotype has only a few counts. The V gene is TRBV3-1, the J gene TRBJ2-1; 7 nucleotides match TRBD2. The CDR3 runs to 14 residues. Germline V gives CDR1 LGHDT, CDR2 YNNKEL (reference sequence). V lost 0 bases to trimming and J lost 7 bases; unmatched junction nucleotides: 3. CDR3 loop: CASSQEWGGNEQFF. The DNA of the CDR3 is TGTGCCAGCAGCCAAGAATGGGGGGGGAATGAGCAGTTCTTC.

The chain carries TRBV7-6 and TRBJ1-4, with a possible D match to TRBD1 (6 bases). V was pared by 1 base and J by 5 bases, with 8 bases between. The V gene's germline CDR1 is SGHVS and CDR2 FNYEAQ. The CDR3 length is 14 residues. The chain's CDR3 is CASSLEDSNEKLFF. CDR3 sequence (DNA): TGTGCCAGCAGCTTAGAGGACAGCAATGAAAAACTGTTTTTT.

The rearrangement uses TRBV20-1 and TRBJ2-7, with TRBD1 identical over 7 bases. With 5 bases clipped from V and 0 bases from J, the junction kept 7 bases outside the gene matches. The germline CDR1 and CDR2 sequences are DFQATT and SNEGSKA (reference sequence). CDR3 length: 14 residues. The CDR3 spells CSAPTGDSSYEQYV. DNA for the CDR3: TGCAGTGCTCCGACTGGGGACAGCTCCTACGAGCAGTACGTC.

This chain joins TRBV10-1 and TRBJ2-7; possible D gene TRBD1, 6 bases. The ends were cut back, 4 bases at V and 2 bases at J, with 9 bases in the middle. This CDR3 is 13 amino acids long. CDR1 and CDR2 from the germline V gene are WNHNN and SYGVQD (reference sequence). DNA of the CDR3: TGCGCCAGCAGTGTACACAGGGCCTACGAGCAGTACTTC. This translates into CASSVHRAYEQYF.

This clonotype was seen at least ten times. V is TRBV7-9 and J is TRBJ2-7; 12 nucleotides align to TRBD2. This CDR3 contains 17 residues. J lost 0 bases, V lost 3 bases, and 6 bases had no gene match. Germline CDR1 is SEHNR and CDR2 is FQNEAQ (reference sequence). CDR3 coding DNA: TGTGCCAGCAGCTTGGAGGGACTAGCGGGCCTCTCCTACGAGCAGTACTTC. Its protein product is CASSLEGLAGLSYEQYF.

CDR3 amino acids: CASSLARLRGSSYEQYF. The CDR3 DNA sequence: TGTGCCAGCAGCTTAGCGCGACTCAGGGGGAGCTCCTACGAGCAGTACTTC. V and J are TRBV7-9 and TRBJ2-7; 7 bases align to TRBD1. This CDR3 has 17 amino acids. From germline, CDR1 is SEHNR and CDR2 FQNEAQ (reference sequence). J gave up 0 bases and V 0 bases, and 8 bases lay outside the gene matches.

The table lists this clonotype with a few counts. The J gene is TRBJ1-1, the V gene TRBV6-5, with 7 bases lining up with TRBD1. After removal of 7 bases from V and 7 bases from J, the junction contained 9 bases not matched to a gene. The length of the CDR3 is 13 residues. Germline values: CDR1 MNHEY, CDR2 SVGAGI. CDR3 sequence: CASIPGPGGEAFF. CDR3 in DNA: TGTGCCAGCATCCCGGGACCAGGGGGTGAAGCTTTCTTT.

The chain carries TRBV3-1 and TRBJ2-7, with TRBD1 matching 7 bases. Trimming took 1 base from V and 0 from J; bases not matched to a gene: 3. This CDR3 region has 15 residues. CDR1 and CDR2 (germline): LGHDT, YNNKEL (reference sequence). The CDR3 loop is CASSQGGDSSYEQYF. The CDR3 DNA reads TGTGCCAGCAGCCAAGGTGGGGACAGCTCCTACGAGCAGTACTTC.

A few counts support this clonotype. This chain's CDR3 is CASSEGIAGGNEQFF. The CDR3 DNA reads TGTGCCAGCAGTGAGGGGATAGCGGGGGGTAATGAGCAGTTCTTC. The chain carries TRBV25-1 and TRBJ2-1, with 10 nucleotides matching TRBD2. V gave up 3 bases and J gave up 7 bases; unmatched junction bases: 6. Looked up from germline, CDR1 is MGHDK and CDR2 is SYGVNS. This CDR3 region has 15 residues.

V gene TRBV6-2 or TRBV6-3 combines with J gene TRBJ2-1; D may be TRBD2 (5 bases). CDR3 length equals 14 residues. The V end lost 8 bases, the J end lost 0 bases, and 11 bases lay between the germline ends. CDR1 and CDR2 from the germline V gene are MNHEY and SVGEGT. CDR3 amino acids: CASWEKSSYNEQFF. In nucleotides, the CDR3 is TGTGCCAGCTGGGAGAAAAGCTCCTACAATGAGCAGTTCTTC.

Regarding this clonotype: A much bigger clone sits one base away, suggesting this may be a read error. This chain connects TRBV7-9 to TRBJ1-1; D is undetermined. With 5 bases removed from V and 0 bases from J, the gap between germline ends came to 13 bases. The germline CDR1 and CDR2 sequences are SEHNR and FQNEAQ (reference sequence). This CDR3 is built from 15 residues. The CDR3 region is CASSQMTSMNTEAFF. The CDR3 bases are TGTGCCAGCAGCCAAATGACAAGCATGAACACTGAAGCTTTCTTT.

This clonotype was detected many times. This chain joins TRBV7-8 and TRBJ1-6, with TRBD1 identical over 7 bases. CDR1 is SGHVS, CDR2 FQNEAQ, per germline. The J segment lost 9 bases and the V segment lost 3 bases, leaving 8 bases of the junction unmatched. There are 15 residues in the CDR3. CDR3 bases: TGTGCCAGCAGCTTGCCGGGACAGAAAGTTTCACCCCTCCACTTT. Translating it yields CASSLPGQKVSPLHF.

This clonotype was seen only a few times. CDR3 bases: TGTGCCAGCAGTGACTACAAGCAGCACACAGATACGCAGTATTTT. This codes for CASSDYKQHTDTQYF. This rearrangement joins TRBV27 to TRBJ2-3; possibly TRBD2 for D (5 bases). The CDR3 is 15 amino acids. Germline V gives CDR1 MNHEY, CDR2 SMNVEV (reference sequence). Trimming removed 5 bases at V and 2 bases at J, with 14 bases between.

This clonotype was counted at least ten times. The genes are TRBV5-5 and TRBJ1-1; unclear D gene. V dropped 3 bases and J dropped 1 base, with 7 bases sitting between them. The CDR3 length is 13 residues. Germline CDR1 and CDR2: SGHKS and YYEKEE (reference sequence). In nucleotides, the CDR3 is TGTGCCAGCAGCTCGAGCCGGAACACTGAAGCTTTCTTT. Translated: CASSSSRNTEAFF.

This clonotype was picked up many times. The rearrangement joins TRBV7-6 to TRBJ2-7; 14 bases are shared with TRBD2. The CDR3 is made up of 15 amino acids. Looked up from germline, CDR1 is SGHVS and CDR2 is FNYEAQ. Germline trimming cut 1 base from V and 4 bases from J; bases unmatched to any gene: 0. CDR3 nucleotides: TGTGCCAGCAGCTTAGGACTAGCGGGGGGGTACGAGCAGTACGTC. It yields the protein CASSLGLAGGYEQYV.

The CDR3 sequence: CASSLVDREEQYF. The CDR3 nucleotides read TGTGCCAGCAGCTTAGTGGACAGGGAAGAGCAGTATTTT. V gene TRBV7-6 combines with J gene TRBJ2-3, with 8 bases that match TRBD1. J gave up 11 bases and V 1 base, and 5 bases lay outside the gene matches. The germline V gene has CDR1 SGHVS and CDR2 FNYEAQ. The CDR3 extends over 13 amino acids. Drawing the rest from reference TRBV7-6 and TRBJ2-3, the complete variable domain is GAGVSQSPRYKVTKRGQDVALRCDPISGHVSLYWYRQALGQGPEFLTYFNYEAQQDKSGLPNDRFSAERPEGSISTLTIQRTEQRDSAMYRCASSLVDREEQYFGPGTRLTVL.

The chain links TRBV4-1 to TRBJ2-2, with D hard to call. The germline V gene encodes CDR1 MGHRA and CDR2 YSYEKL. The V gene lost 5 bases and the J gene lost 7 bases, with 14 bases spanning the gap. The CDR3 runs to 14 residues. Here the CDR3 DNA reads TGCGCCAGCAGCTCGAGGTTTTGGGGCGGGGAGCTGTTTTTT. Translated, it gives CASSSRFWGGELFF.

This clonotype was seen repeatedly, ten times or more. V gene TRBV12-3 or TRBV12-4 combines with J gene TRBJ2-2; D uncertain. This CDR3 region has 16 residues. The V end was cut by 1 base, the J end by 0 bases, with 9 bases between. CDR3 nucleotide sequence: TGTGCCAGCAGTTTAGAGATCCAGTCGAACACCGGGGAGCTGTTTTTT. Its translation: CASSLEIQSNTGELFF.